These 2 T cell receptor beta chains were all obtained from the same sample, sequenced in a study of blood T cell repertoires in COVID-19 (dated by TCRdb to 2018 to 2020). Library construction relied on the immunoSEQ multiplex PCR assay. The source is immuneACCESS, and TCRdb retained only in-frame sequences with V and J called. Part of the clones is not carried over; for the studies checked, unresolved V genes explain less than half of this, and the remainder is unexplained. This sample comprises fewer than 450,000 clones, approximately 88% of them detected only once. The ten largest clones represent roughly 12% of the sample. The material sequenced was peripheral blood. The receptor source for this set is a woman aged 45-65 years with COVID-19, enrolled during active disease.

V usage is TRBV3-1 (or the pseudogene TRBV3-2) and J usage is TRBJ1-2, with 7 bases matching TRBD1. V shed 4 bases, J shed 1 base, and the junction held 3 bases outside the gene matches. The CDR3 consists of 14 residues. The germline CDR1 and CDR2 sequences are LGHDT and YNNKEL (reference sequence). As DNA, the CDR3 is TGTGCCAGCAGCCCGGGACAGATTAACTATGGCTACACCTTC. It translates to CASSPGQINYGYTF.

The chain is built from TRBV21-1 and TRBJ1-2; the DNA was not used to check the table's D call, TRBD1. TRBV21-1 is given as a pseudogene. The CDR3 is 15 residues long. Here the CDR3 DNA reads TGTGCCAGCAGCCTCCGAGGGGGATTCTCGGGGGGCTACACCTTC. Protein sequence: CASSLRGGFSGGYTF.